Listed below are T cell receptor beta chains from one sample, sequenced in a study of blood T cell repertoires in COVID-19. Generated by immunoSEQ multiplex PCR, the TCRdb table keeps only in-frame clones and is missing some. The repertoire has 150,000 to 200,000 clones, more than 75% of them found once; the top ten carry 6%. Sequencing used PBMCs or T cells enriched from blood (not recorded which). The receptors shown here come from a middle-aged man who had recovered from COVID-19. The conserved cysteine and the conserved F or W are not part of the CDR3 here.

V gene	J gene	CDR3 protein
TRBV2	TRBJ2-3	ASSLTAGKDTQY
TRBV7-2	TRBJ2-2	ARSATSGSGGELF
TRBV9	TRBJ1-6	ASSAEGRGGSSSYNSPLH
TRBV16	TRBJ2-1	ASSQVNNEQF
TRBV11-2	TRBJ2-7	ASSLDSLASYEQY
TRBV5-1	TRBJ2-3	ASSPGTGGADTQY
TRBV19	TRBJ1-5	ASSTAGQGGRQPQH
TRBV2	TRBJ1-5	ASSERQGAPQH
TRBV6-5	TRBJ2-5	ASRTGLGSVETQY
TRBV27	TRBJ1-1	ASSSFSPYQGARAF
TRBV6-5	TRBJ1-1	AWALNTEAF
TRBV6-2/TRBV6-3	TRBJ1-2	ASSKGGTTGPGGYT
TRBV11-2	TRBJ2-3	ASSLVQGYTDTQY
TRBV7-2	TRBJ1-2	ASSPSGGSYGYT
TRBV6-5	TRBJ1-2	ASIYGDSHGYT
TRBV10-3	TRBJ2-6	AISEIPSGGPSGANVLT
TRBV4-2	TRBJ2-2	ASSRGQEGTGELF
TRBV18	TRBJ2-3	ASSPPLAGHTDTQY